Presented here are 12 T cell receptor beta chains from one specimen sequenced in a study of cytomegalovirus exposure and HLA in healthy donors. This PCR relied on a set of 60 Vbeta primers and 13 Jbeta primers. Assay: immunoSEQ multiplex PCR; the TCRdb copy retains only in-frame clones and omits some. The repertoire holds more than 100,000 clones, with roughly three fifths as singletons. The sequenced material came from PBMCs. These receptor sequences come from a woman in her 40s in good health and CMV-seronegative.

V and J are TRBV7-9 and TRBJ2-5; TRBD2 matches at 11 bases. The CDR3 spans 16 residues. J gave up 2 bases and V 4 bases, and 6 bases lay outside the gene matches. Germline CDR1 reads SEHNR; CDR2 reads FQNEAQ (reference sequence). CDR3 in amino acids: CASSSTSGGSQETQYF. CDR3 coding DNA: TGTGCCAGCAGCTCCACTAGCGGGGGATCACAAGAGACCCAGTACTTC.

The genes are TRBV9 and TRBJ2-1; 8 bases match TRBD2. The CDR3 runs 15 residues. The germline V gene has CDR1 SGDLS and CDR2 YYNGEE. V was clipped by 4 bases and J by 5 bases; unmatched bases: 8. CDR3 in amino acids: CASSFSGGRDNEQFF. The CDR3 bases are TGTGCCAGCAGCTTCAGCGGGGGTCGGGACAATGAGCAGTTCTTC. The full variable domain, with the rest looked up from reference TRBV9 and TRBJ2-1, is DSGVTQTPKHLITATGQRVTLRCSPRSGDLSVYWYQQSLDQGLQFLIQYYNGEERAKGNILERFSAQQFPDLHSELNLSSLELGDSALYFCASSFSGGRDNEQFFGPGTRLTVL.

In its sample, this clone was seen many times. This chain joins TRBV10-1 and TRBJ2-6; D unclear. The V gene lost 4 bases and the J gene lost 0 bases, with 10 bases spanning the gap. The CDR3 length is 16 residues. Germline V gene lookup returns CDR1 WNHNN and CDR2 SYGVQD (reference sequence). The CDR3 DNA follows: TGCGCCAGCAGTGCCGGTTCTGGCTCTGGGGCCAACGTCCTGACTTTC. Protein product: CASSAGSGSGANVLTF.

There are a few counts of this clone. The V call is TRBV6-5, the J call TRBJ2-7, with D possibly TRBD2 on 6 matching bases. Per germline, CDR1 MNHEY and CDR2 SVGAGI. Trimming removed 2 bases from V and 2 bases from J, with 10 bases in between. This CDR3 contains 14 residues. CDR3 loop: CASSYKGRTYEQYF. CDR3 DNA: TGTGCCAGCAGTTACAAGGGGAGGACCTACGAGCAGTACTTC.

The table lists this clone with a few counts. The rearrangement links TRBV5-4 to TRBJ2-7; D possibly corresponds to TRBD1 (6 bases). The germline CDR1 and CDR2 sequences are SGHNT and YYREEE (reference sequence). V was clipped by 4 bases and J by 3 bases, with 11 bases between them. The CDR3 length is 13 residues. The CDR3 protein is CASSGTGSYEQYF. The CDR3 nucleotides read TGTGCCAGCAGCGGCACAGGGAGCTACGAGCAGTACTTC.

V is TRBV10-3 and J is TRBJ2-5; a weak D match, TRBD1 (6 bases). The tail of the sequence fits TRBJ2-7 better, so the J call may be wrong. The CDR3 is made up of 12 amino acids. Germline values: CDR1 ENHRY, CDR2 SYGVKD. This CDR3 reads CASGDGTYEQYF. The CDR3 coding sequence is TGTGCCTCAGGGGACGGCACCTACGAGCAGTACTTC.

The chain has TRBV28 and TRBJ2-7; 8 nucleotides align to TRBD2. The V gene's germline CDR1 is MDHEN and CDR2 SYDVKM. Trimming took 8 bases from V and 5 from J; bases not matched to a gene: 8. CDR3 size: 13 residues. The CDR3 loop is CASGQAGDHEQYF. DNA for the CDR3: TGTGCCAGCGGGCAAGCGGGGGACCACGAGCAGTACTTC. The whole variable domain, remainder taken from reference TRBV28 and TRBJ2-7, is DVKVTQSSRYLVKRTGEKVFLECVQDMDHENMFWYRQDPGLGLRLIYFSYDVKMKEKGDIPEGYSVSREKKERFSLILESASTNQTSMYLCASGQAGDHEQYFGPGTRLTVT.

This clone is a singleton in its sample. The rearrangement links TRBV27 to TRBJ2-7; D possibly corresponds to TRBD2 (5 bases). The germline V gene has CDR1 MNHEY and CDR2 SMNVEV (reference sequence). Trimming left V 3 bases short and J 1 base short, with 10 bases between. CDR3 length equals 14 residues. CDR3 protein: CASSLRALSYEQYF. DNA of the CDR3: TGTGCCAGCAGTTTGCGGGCCCTATCCTACGAGCAGTACTTC.

The chain recombines TRBV4-1 with TRBJ2-7; D might be TRBD1 (5 bases). Trimming shortened V by 0 bases and J by 3 bases, and 12 bases separated the two germline ends. Per the germline V gene, CDR1 is MGHRA and CDR2 is YSYEKL. The CDR3 spans 15 residues. The chain's CDR3 is CASSQDPQASYEQYF. For the CDR3, the DNA is TGCGCCAGCAGCCAAGATCCACAGGCTAGCTACGAGCAGTACTTC.

The chain employs TRBV5-1 and TRBJ2-3; weak D call: TRBD1 (6 bases). V shed 4 bases and J shed 3 bases, with 15 bases lying between them. CDR1 and CDR2 (germline): SGHRS, YFSETQ. This CDR3 comprises 15 residues. CDR3 bases: TGCGCCAGCAGCCCCCTTACAGGGTCAACAGATACGCAGTATTTT. This gives the protein CASSPLTGSTDTQYF.

The V call is TRBV30, the J call TRBJ2-6, with D possibly being TRBD2 (7 bases). This CDR3 region has 19 residues. From germline, CDR1 is GTSNPN and CDR2 SVGIG (reference sequence). The V end was cut by 0 bases, the J end by 1 base, with 19 bases between. The CDR3 coding sequence is TGTGCCTGGAGTGTATTTATTGGTCGGGGGGCTTCTGGGGCCAACGTCCTGACTTTC. This translates into CAWSVFIGRGASGANVLTF.

The rearrangement joins TRBV10-3 to TRBJ1-5, with 7 bases identical to TRBD1. The trim removed 6 bases at V and 0 bases at J, leaving 5 bases unmatched. Germline-derived CDR1 and CDR2 are ENHRY and SYGVKD. The CDR3 has 15 amino acids. The CDR3 protein is CAISSGTDSNQPQHF. CDR3 nucleotide sequence: TGTGCCATCAGCTCAGGGACAGATAGCAATCAGCCCCAGCATTTT.